One and the same sample provided the 8 T cell receptor beta chains below, sequenced in a study of shared clonotypes between healthy human individuals. Measured with immunoSEQ multiplex PCR; TCRdb has only the in-frame clones, and not every one. The top ten clones hold around 0.15% of a sample with 2 million to 3 million clones, more than 90% of them seen once. The sequencing input was naive CD4+ T cells sorted from blood. Subset reported: CD45RA+ positively selected. The receptors were gathered from a young man in good health.

This sequence joins TRBV7-9 and TRBJ2-5; 7 bases map to TRBD1. CDR3 length: 14 amino acids. The V segment lost 11 bases and the J segment 7 bases; nucleotides outside the gene matches: 16. The germline CDR1 and CDR2 sequences are SEHNR and FQNEAQ (reference sequence). The CDR3 region is CAAGHTGVAGTQYF. In DNA, the CDR3 is TGTGCCGCTGGCCATACAGGGGTTGCAGGGACCCAGTACTTC.

This clone was detected once. The chain uses TRBV10-3 and TRBJ1-1, with 8 bases identical to TRBD1. Germline loops: CDR1 ENHRY, CDR2 SYGVKD. The CDR3 length is 14 residues. V shed 5 bases, J shed 4 bases, and the junction held 6 bases outside the gene matches. The CDR3 coding sequence is TGTGCCATCAGTCCCAGGGGGCGCGGCACTGAAGCTTTCTTT. Translating gives CAISPRGRGTEAFF.

This chain links TRBV7-3 with TRBJ1-1; TRBD1 is a possible D gene (5 bases). Germline assignment: CDR1 SGHTA and CDR2 FQGTGA. V gave up 2 bases and J gave up 5 bases, with 9 bases separating them. The CDR3 length is 13 residues. CDR3 nucleotides: TGTGCCAGCAGCTTACAAGCAGGGACTGAAGCTTTCTTT. Protein: CASSLQAGTEAFF. The complete variable domain, with remaining parts taken from reference TRBV7-3 and TRBJ1-1, reads GAGVSQTPSNKVTEKGKYVELRCDPISGHTALYWYRQSLGQGPEFLIYFQGTGAADDSGLPNDRFFAVRPEGSVSTLKIQRTERGDSAVYLCASSLQAGTEAFFGQGTRLTVV.

The chain recombines TRBV5-1 with TRBJ2-1, with 9 bases aligning to TRBD1. Germline CDR1 reads SGHRS; CDR2 reads YFSETQ. This CDR3 is built from 14 residues. V trimming: 4 bases; J trimming: 8 bases; junction bases outside the gene matches: 7. The CDR3 nucleotides are TGCGCCAGCAGCGTGGGACAGGGTATCGATGAGCAGTTCTTC. It translates to CASSVGQGIDEQFF.

The chain carries TRBV7-2 and TRBJ2-1; D perhaps matches TRBD2 (6 bases). The CDR3 is 13 residues long. V lost 7 bases and J 9 bases, leaving 16 bases between the germline ends. Looked up from germline, CDR1 is SGHTA and CDR2 is FQGNSA. CDR3 sequence: CASNRRGLGEQFF. As DNA, the CDR3 is TGTGCCAGCAACCGACGGGGACTCGGTGAGCAGTTCTTC.

J is TRBJ1-2 and V is TRBV29-1; D might be TRBD1 (6 bases). Looked up from germline, CDR1 is SQVTM and CDR2 is ANQGSEA. This CDR3 has 17 amino acids. Deletions cut 7 bases from V and 8 bases from J, with 32 bases between. DNA of the CDR3: TGCAGCGCCGGAGAGGGTCCCAAAGAACAGGGACGGACCGGCTACACCTTC. Translation gives CSAGEGPKEQGRTGYTF.

The gene calls are TRBV4-2 and TRBJ1-4; D remains ambiguous. The germline CDR1 and CDR2 sequences are LGHNA and YNFKEQ. The CDR3 has 13 amino acids. V was shortened by 0 bases and J by 13 bases, with 12 bases between the two germline ends. CDR3 region: CASSQEVRGTLFF. Written as DNA, the CDR3 is TGTGCCAGCAGCCAAGAAGTCCGGGGAACACTGTTTTTT.

This chain links TRBV11-2 with TRBJ1-3, with TRBD1 as a possible D gene (6 bases). CDR3 length: 14 residues. V lost 7 bases to trimming and J lost 0 bases, with 10 bases between them. Germline V lookup: CDR1 SGHAT, CDR2 FQNNGV. This CDR3 is CASTTGPSGNTIYF. CDR3 coding DNA: TGTGCCAGCACCACAGGGCCCTCTGGAAACACCATATATTTT.